The subject of this entry is one TCR beta chain. The CDR3 length is 15 residues. The germline CDR1 and CDR2 sequences are SGHTA and FQGNSA. Trimming removed 5 bases from V and 4 bases from J; junction bases left unmatched: 10. The table came from immunoSEQ multiplex PCR; TCRdb's copy has only in-frame clones and leaves some out. The table shows 200,000 to 250,000 clones, with over 75% occurring only once. The data were obtained in a study of blood T cell repertoires in COVID-19. Background on the study: T cells, B-cell-depleted T cells, or PBMCs provided the cDNA or gDNA that served as material.

The chain couples TRBV7-2 to TRBJ1-2; 7 bases fit TRBD1. Sequences were obtained from peripheral blood. This receptor was identified in a man aged 30 to 45 who had recovered from COVID-19. The CDR3 sequence: CASSPGQWVGYGYTF. CDR3 DNA sequence: TGTGCCAGCAGCCCGGGACAGTGGGTGGGCTATGGCTACACCTTC.